These T cell receptor beta chains were read from a single sample in a study of T cell responses to AZD1222 COVID-19 vaccine. The data were produced by immunoSEQ multiplex PCR, yet TCRdb's version contains in-frame clones alone and is incomplete. Of more than 95,000 clones listed, 80% to 90% are singletons. Sequences were derived from peripheral blood, sampled on day 0 of AZD1222 vaccination. The source of these receptors is an adult in good health. Both conserved end residues are part of each CDR3. The D gene is left open where the match is weak. Where a row states a size, it is once, few, many or the class of an expanded clone; other rows omit it.

V gene: TRBV19; D gene: NA; clone size: once; J gene: TRBJ1-5; CDR3 DNA: TGTGCCAGTAGTATAGTTGGCTATACGGGTAGTAGAAATCAGCCCCAGCATTTT; CDR3 protein: CASSIVGYTGSRNQPQHF
V gene: TRBV6-5; D gene: TRBD1; clone size: NA; J gene: TRBJ2-5; CDR3 DNA: TGTGCCAGCAGGTACCCCGGGACAGGGGACCAAGAGACCCAGTACTTC; CDR3 protein: CASRYPGTGDQETQYF
V gene: TRBV7-7; D gene: NA; clone size: NA; J gene: TRBJ2-3; CDR3 DNA: TGTGCTATCAAAGCTCCGGGGGCGGCAGATACGCAGTATTTT; CDR3 protein: CAIKAPGAADTQYF
V gene: TRBV29-1; D gene: TRBD1; clone size: NA; J gene: TRBJ2-1; CDR3 DNA: TGCAGCGTTGAATCATGGGGGACAGGGGGCTACAATGAGCAGTTCTTC; CDR3 protein: CSVESWGTGGYNEQFF
V gene: TRBV4-3; D gene: NA; clone size: NA; J gene: TRBJ1-5; CDR3 DNA: TGCGCCAGCAGCCAAGAATTTCTCGGCAGGGGACATACGCCCCAGCATTTT; CDR3 protein: CASSQEFLGRGHTPQHF
V gene: TRBV18; D gene: TRBD1; clone size: NA; J gene: TRBJ2-7; CDR3 DNA: TGTGCCAGCTCACCCCTTGGACAGGGCGAGCAGTACTTC; CDR3 protein: CASSPLGQGEQYF
V gene: TRBV19; D gene: NA; clone size: NA; J gene: TRBJ2-2; CDR3 DNA: TGTGCCAGTAACTATCGGATCTTAGGGAACACCGGGGAGCTGTTTTTT; CDR3 protein: CASNYRILGNTGELFF
V gene: TRBV9; D gene: NA; clone size: NA; J gene: TRBJ1-4; CDR3 DNA: TGTGCCAGCAGCCGAATGGAGGGCTATAATGAAAAACTGTTTTTT; CDR3 protein: CASSRMEGYNEKLFF
V gene: TRBV2; D gene: NA; clone size: NA; J gene: TRBJ2-7; CDR3 DNA: TGTGCCAGCAGCTCCCGGCGGGCCTCAACGGACGAGCAGTACTTC; CDR3 protein: CASSSRRASTDEQYF
V gene: TRBV5-6; D gene: NA; clone size: NA; J gene: TRBJ2-5; CDR3 DNA: TGTGCCAGCAGTTCCGCCCGACAGGAGGGGATGGAGACCCAGTACTTC; CDR3 protein: CASSSARQEGMETQYF
V gene: TRBV9; D gene: NA; clone size: few; J gene: TRBJ2-7; CDR3 DNA: TGTGCCAGCAGCGTGGAGGGGGATAGTCTCTACGAGCAGTACTTC; CDR3 protein: CASSVEGDSLYEQYF
V gene: TRBV7-2; D gene: TRBD1; clone size: NA; J gene: TRBJ1-1; CDR3 DNA: TGTGCCAGCAGCCCGGGGGACAGCCCGCTGAACACTGAAGCTTTCTTT; CDR3 protein: CASSPGDSPLNTEAFF
V gene: TRBV9; D gene: TRBD1; clone size: NA; J gene: TRBJ1-1; CDR3 DNA: TGTGCCAGCAGCATTACAGGGGACACTGAAGCTTTCTTT; CDR3 protein: CASSITGDTEAFF
V gene: TRBV19; D gene: NA; clone size: NA; J gene: TRBJ1-1; CDR3 DNA: TGTGCCAGTAGTTCCATCTGGGGAAGGACTGAAGCTTTCTTT; CDR3 protein: CASSSIWGRTEAFF
V gene: TRBV20-1; D gene: NA; clone size: NA; J gene: TRBJ1-2; CDR3 DNA: TGCAGTGCTAACAGGGATGGCTACACCTTC; CDR3 protein: CSANRDGYTF
V gene: TRBV6-5; D gene: NA; clone size: NA; J gene: TRBJ1-5; CDR3 DNA: TGTGCCAGCAGGGAGGCTACCGGGAACCAGCCCCAGCATTTT; CDR3 protein: CASREATGNQPQHF
V gene: TRBV16; D gene: NA; clone size: few; J gene: TRBJ2-7; CDR3 DNA: TGTGCCAGCAGCCAATCACAGGGAATCTCCTACGAGCAGTACTTC; CDR3 protein: CASSQSQGISYEQYF
V gene: TRBV28; D gene: TRBD1; clone size: NA; J gene: TRBJ1-5; CDR3 DNA: TGTGCCAGCCAGGACAGGGACAATCAGCCCCAGCATTTT; CDR3 protein: CASQDRDNQPQHF
V gene: TRBV5-5; D gene: NA; clone size: NA; J gene: TRBJ1-3; CDR3 DNA: TGTGCCAGCAGCTTGCCTGGAAACACCATATATTTT; CDR3 protein: CASSLPGNTIYF
V gene: TRBV20-1; D gene: TRBD2; clone size: once; J gene: TRBJ2-1; CDR3 DNA: TGCAGTGCTAGTCGGGGGGGGTCCTACAATGAGCAGTTCTTC; CDR3 protein: CSASRGGSYNEQFF
V gene: TRBV4-3; D gene: TRBD2; clone size: NA; J gene: TRBJ2-2; CDR3 DNA: TGCGCCAGCAGCCAAGCGGGACTAGCGGGAGACACCGGGGAGCTGTTTTTT; CDR3 protein: CASSQAGLAGDTGELFF
V gene: TRBV6-5; D gene: TRBD2; clone size: NA; J gene: TRBJ2-3; CDR3 DNA: TGTGCCAGCAGTTTCCAGCGGGGACGCACAGATACGCAGTATTTT; CDR3 protein: CASSFQRGRTDTQYF
V gene: TRBV15; D gene: NA; clone size: NA; J gene: TRBJ2-7; CDR3 DNA: TGTGCCACCAGCAAGGGTAGTGGGACGGAAGCCTACGAGCAGTACTTC; CDR3 protein: CATSKGSGTEAYEQYF